This record looks at one TCR beta chain sequence and its context. V lost 2 bases and J 2 bases, leaving 12 bases between the germline ends. The CDR3 sequence is 15 residues long. Germline V gene data show CDR1 as LNHNV and CDR2 as YYDKDF (reference sequence). The protocol was immunoSEQ multiplex PCR, while the TCRdb copy is restricted to in-frame clones and leaves out a portion. Of fewer than 20,000 clones in the sample, about nine tenths are singletons; the top ten hold roughly 13%. This sample was included in a study of technical replicates of blood from a few donors. Sequences were obtained from PBMCs. This chain joins TRBV15 and TRBJ1-2; D unresolved. This TCR came from a human donor in good health. CDR3 in amino acids: CATSRRLEANYGYTF. In nucleotides, the CDR3 is TGTGCCACCAGCAGACGCCTAGAGGCGAACTATGGCTACACCTTC.